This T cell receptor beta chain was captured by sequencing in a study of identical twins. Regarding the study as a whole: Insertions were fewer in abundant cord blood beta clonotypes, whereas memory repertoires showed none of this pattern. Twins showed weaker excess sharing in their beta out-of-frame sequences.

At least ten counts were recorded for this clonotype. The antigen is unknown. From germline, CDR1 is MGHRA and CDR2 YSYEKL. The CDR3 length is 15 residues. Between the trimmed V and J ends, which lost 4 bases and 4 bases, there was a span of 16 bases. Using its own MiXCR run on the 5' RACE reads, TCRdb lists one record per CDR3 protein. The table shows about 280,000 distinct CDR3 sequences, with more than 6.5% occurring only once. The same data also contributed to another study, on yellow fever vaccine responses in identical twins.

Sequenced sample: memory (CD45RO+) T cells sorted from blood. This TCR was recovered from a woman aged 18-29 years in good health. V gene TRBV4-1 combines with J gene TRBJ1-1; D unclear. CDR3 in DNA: TGCGCCAGCAGCCCTCTTACGGGCAGCGGCACTGAAGCTTTCTTT. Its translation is CASSPLTGSGTEAFF.